This is a list of T cell receptor beta chains from one sample in a study of CD8 T cells in Susac syndrome. TCRdb recomputed calls from the immunoSEQ multiplex PCR reads with MiXCR, one row per CDR3 protein. Of 250,000 to 300,000 distinct CDR3 sequences listed, roughly 85% were seen once; the top ten hold around 0.22%. The sequenced sample was CD8+ T cells from PBMCs. All receptors derive from a human donor with multiple sclerosis. Each CDR3 is given with its conserved first and last residue. A D gene is named only where the DNA matches it firmly. Rows give clone size only sometimes, using once, few, many, or a class for an expanded clone.

clone size: NA; V gene: TRBV9; J gene: TRBJ2-2; D gene: TRBD1; CDR3 DNA: TGTGCCAGCAGCCTAAACAGGGGAGAGGACACCGGGGAGCTGTTTTTT; CDR3 protein: CASSLNRGEDTGELFF
clone size: NA; V gene: TRBV27; J gene: TRBJ2-7; D gene: TRBD1; CDR3 DNA: TGTGCCAGCAGTCCTCCCGGGACAGCTCCATACGAGCAGTACTTC; CDR3 protein: CASSPPGTAPYEQYF
clone size: NA; V gene: TRBV4-3; J gene: TRBJ2-3; D gene: TRBD2; CDR3 DNA: TGCGCCAGCAGCCCGGGACTAGCGGTAGGAGATACGCAGTATTTT; CDR3 protein: CASSPGLAVGDTQYF
clone size: NA; V gene: TRBV7-9; J gene: TRBJ2-7; D gene: NA; CDR3 DNA: TGTGCCAGCAGCTTTGTGGCAGGGGTTCTCGAGAGCTCCTACGAGCAGTACTTC; CDR3 protein: CASSFVAGVLESSYEQYF
clone size: NA; V gene: TRBV4-3; J gene: TRBJ2-7; D gene: TRBD2; CDR3 DNA: TGCGCCAGCAGCCCTGGACTAGCGGGAGGGCTAACCTACGAGCAGTACTTC; CDR3 protein: CASSPGLAGGLTYEQYF
clone size: NA; V gene: TRBV7-2; J gene: TRBJ1-4; D gene: NA; CDR3 DNA: TGTGCCAGCAGCTCCTCTCACTGGCATCAGGGAGAAAAACTGTTTTTT; CDR3 protein: CASSSSHWHQGEKLFF
clone size: NA; V gene: TRBV7-9; J gene: TRBJ2-1; D gene: NA; CDR3 DNA: TGTGCCAGCAGCCCGGGGTCCGCCCTTGAGCAGTTCTTC; CDR3 protein: CASSPGSALEQFF
clone size: NA; V gene: TRBV12-3/TRBV12-4; J gene: TRBJ2-1; D gene: TRBD2; CDR3 DNA: TGTGCCAGCAGTTTCCCCGGGACTAGCGGGATTTACAATGAGCAGTTCTTC; CDR3 protein: CASSFPGTSGIYNEQFF
clone size: NA; V gene: TRBV5-5; J gene: TRBJ1-1; D gene: NA; CDR3 DNA: TGTGCCAGCAGCTTGGCCGACGGTTTCGGTGAAGCTTTCTTT; CDR3 protein: CASSLADGFGEAFF
clone size: NA; V gene: TRBV20-1; J gene: TRBJ2-1; D gene: TRBD2; CDR3 DNA: TGCAGTGCTCGCCCTCGGGGGGACAATGAGCAGTTCTTC; CDR3 protein: CSARPRGDNEQFF
clone size: once; V gene: TRBV27; J gene: TRBJ2-7; D gene: NA; CDR3 DNA: TGTGCCAGCAGTCCGCTTAGGGGGGGCTCCTACGAGCAGTACTTC; CDR3 protein: CASSPLRGGSYEQYF
clone size: NA; V gene: TRBV18; J gene: TRBJ2-1; D gene: TRBD2; CDR3 DNA: TGTGCCAGCTCACAAGAACTAGCGATTTACAATGAGCAGTTCTTC; CDR3 protein: CASSQELAIYNEQFF
clone size: NA; V gene: TRBV25-1; J gene: TRBJ1-5; D gene: NA; CDR3 DNA: TGTGCCAGCTTTCAGCCCCAGCATTTT; CDR3 protein: CASFQPQHF
clone size: NA; V gene: TRBV15; J gene: TRBJ1-2; D gene: NA; CDR3 DNA: TGTGCCACCAGCAGAGATAGCACAGGGAAGGGCTACACCTTC; CDR3 protein: CATSRDSTGKGYTF
clone size: NA; V gene: TRBV5-6; J gene: TRBJ1-1; D gene: NA; CDR3 DNA: TGTGCCAGCAAATCGATCGGGACATTGAACACTGAAGCTTTCTTT; CDR3 protein: CASKSIGTLNTEAFF
clone size: few; V gene: TRBV28; J gene: TRBJ2-1; D gene: NA; CDR3 DNA: TGTGCCAGCAGAGAAGGGCTAGCAGATTACAATGAGCAGTTCTTC; CDR3 protein: CASREGLADYNEQFF
clone size: NA; V gene: TRBV28; J gene: TRBJ1-2; D gene: NA; CDR3 DNA: TGTGCCAGCAGTTTGTTTGGAGGGGATGGCTACACCTTC; CDR3 protein: CASSLFGGDGYTF
clone size: NA; V gene: TRBV4-3; J gene: TRBJ2-5; D gene: TRBD1; CDR3 DNA: TGCGCCAGCAGCCAAGGGGATGGACAGGGCCAAGAGACCCAGTACTTC; CDR3 protein: CASSQGDGQGQETQYF
clone size: NA; V gene: TRBV7-2; J gene: TRBJ2-5; D gene: TRBD1; CDR3 DNA: TGTGCCAGCAGCGCGCCCACAGGGGGCTCGTTCTCCTCGGAGACCCAGTACTTC; CDR3 protein: CASSAPTGGSFSSETQYF
clone size: NA; V gene: TRBV11-3; J gene: TRBJ2-2; D gene: TRBD2; CDR3 DNA: TGTGCCAGCAGCTTAGATCGGGCTAGCGGAGCCTCAAGTTACACCGGGGAGCTGTTTTTT; CDR3 protein: CASSLDRASGASSYTGELFF